A selection of T cell receptor beta chains follows, all from one sample in a study of blood T cell repertoires in COVID-19. Sequenced by immunoSEQ multiplex PCR; TCRdb stores in-frame clones only, minus some. The sample contains about 67,000 clones, around 87% of which appear only once. The sequencing input was peripheral blood. Every receptor here comes from a man aged 50 or older with active COVID-19. Both conserved end residues are part of each CDR3. Fields, in order: J gene, V gene, D gene, CDR3 protein. D genes are given only for firm matches.

TRBJ1-5 TRBV6-5 TRBD1 CASSLGQGYGQPQHF
TRBJ1-2 TRBV6-1 TRBD1 CASSETDRAYGYTF
TRBJ2-4 TRBV15 TRBD2 CATRGLAGDGSKNIQYF
TRBJ2-3 TRBV19 TRBD2 CASSIGAGALRDTQYF
TRBJ2-2 TRBV24-1 TRBD1 CATSRGQNTGELFF
TRBJ1-2 TRBV28 . CASKIWGGNYGYTF
TRBJ1-1 TRBV30 . CAWSFDIRNTEAFF
TRBJ1-3 TRBV5-1 . CASSLEVAVGNTIYF
TRBJ2-2 TRBV7-2 . CASSLETDTGELFF
TRBJ2-7 TRBV11-2 . CASSPWVAAMGEQYF
TRBJ1-2 TRBV3-1/TRBV3-2 . CASSPGGDSNYGYTF
TRBJ2-7 TRBV28 TRBD2 CASSFSGGRRGYEQYF
TRBJ1-2 TRBV6-2/TRBV6-3 TRBD1 CASSLDRSYYGYTF
TRBJ2-1 TRBV18 TRBD1 CASSPRTGSLNNEQFF
TRBJ2-7 TRBV3-1/TRBV3-2 TRBD1 CASSQGGADRHSLEQYF
TRBJ2-7 TRBV6-5 TRBD1 CASSYSWTGRGEQYF
TRBJ1-2 TRBV30 TRBD1 CAWSVWTGPLRYTF
TRBJ1-3 TRBV5-4 . CASSNRNGNTIYF
TRBJ1-1 TRBV5-1 TRBD1 CASSAGTANTEAFF
TRBJ2-7 TRBV7-2 TRBD2 CASSLGTSDYEQYF
TRBJ1-6 TRBV6-6 . CASSPVGARRSYNSPLHF
TRBJ2-1 TRBV11-2 TRBD1 CASSFRDRVYNEQFF
TRBJ1-6 TRBV27 . CASSPDSYYNSPLHF
TRBJ2-5 TRBV6-2/TRBV6-3 TRBD2 CASSHRVAGGQSETQYF
TRBJ2-7 TRBV12-3/TRBV12-4 . CASSMGAAREQYF
TRBJ2-7 TRBV5-4 TRBD1 CASSTGTAIYEQYF
TRBJ2-1 TRBV29-1 . CSVDSGRRQFF
TRBJ1-2 TRBV15 . CATSSEGGPSGYTF
TRBJ1-1 TRBV6-2/TRBV6-3 . CASSYRDRDEAFF
TRBJ2-7 TRBV28 . CASSLTGSYEQYF
TRBJ2-1 TRBV3-1/TRBV3-2 TRBD2 CASSQRLAGSPKRVQFF
TRBJ2-7 TRBV7-2 TRBD2 CASSLSWTSSYEQYF
TRBJ1-2 TRBV7-9 TRBD1 CASRKGAYGYTF